The T cell receptor (beta chain) described here comes from a study of shared clonotypes between healthy human individuals. Whole-study results and caveats: Generally, estimated richness proved larger in naive subsets than it did in memory subsets.

The CDR3 has 16 residues. Germline trimming cut 4 bases from V and 8 bases from J; bases unmatched to any gene: 8. Germline-derived CDR1 and CDR2 are SGHRS and YFSETQ. Recent acute infections and vaccinations were absent in the healthy HIV-negative adult donors. About this clone itself: Its antigen is not identified.

In the original processing: For the immunoSEQ data, sequences were junction-only without quality scores, so filtering differed. Only in-frame clones appear in the TCRdb table, and some are missing; sequencing was by immunoSEQ multiplex PCR. That table supplies the V and J calls and clone size; D and trimming were determined from the DNA. Seen here are over 2 million clones, around 90% observed once, and the top ten hold roughly 0.34%. This clonotype was obtained from a man between 18 and 35 years old in good health. Some clones in this sample may be carry-over from other donors' samples. Sequencing was performed on naive CD4+ T cells from PBMCs. The subset was: CD45RA+ positively selected. The rearrangement joins TRBV5-1 to TRBJ2-1, with 14 bases lining up with TRBD2. DNA for the CDR3: TGCGCCAGCAGCCCAGGACTAGCGGGAGGTTCGGATGAGCAGTTCTTC. Its translation is CASSPGLAGGSDEQFF. The whole variable domain, filled in from reference TRBV5-1 and TRBJ2-1, reads KAGVTQTPRYLIKTRGQQVTLSCSPISGHRSVSWYQQTPGQGLQFLFEYFSETQRNKGNFPGRFSGRQFSNSRSEMNVSTLELGDSALYLCASSPGLAGGSDEQFFGPGTRLTVL.